This T cell receptor beta chain derives from a study of blood T cell repertoires in COVID-19. Overall study context: Material from acute and convalescent COVID-19 was sourced from the United States, Italy and Spain. PBMCs, B-cell-depleted T cells, or T cells provided the cDNA or gDNA that made up the material.

The table came from immunoSEQ multiplex PCR; TCRdb's copy has only in-frame clones and leaves some out. The table lists approximately 99,000 clones, around 79% of them singletons. V was cut by 9 bases and J by 4 bases, with 9 bases left in between. The CDR3 is 12 amino acids. Germline V lookup: CDR1 KGHDR, CDR2 SFDVKD. The sample taken for sequencing was peripheral blood. The V and J genes are TRBV24-1 and TRBJ2-1; TRBD2 might be the D (6 bases). The sequence was collected from a woman older than 75 with active or convalescent COVID-19. The CDR3: CATGTSYNEQFF. The CDR3 DNA follows: TGTGCCACCGGGACTTCATACAATGAGCAGTTCTTC.